The rows below give T cell receptor beta chains drawn from one sample of a study of blood T cell repertoires in COVID-19. Data came from immunoSEQ multiplex PCR; TCRdb stores just in-frame clones and leaves some out. This table has approximately 220,000 clones, 84% appearing once. Sequencing was carried out using peripheral blood. The receptor set was obtained from an older woman who had recovered from COVID-19. Both conserved end residues are part of each CDR3. Fields, in order: J gene, D gene, V gene, clone size, CDR3 protein, CDR3 DNA. A D gene is named only where the DNA matches it firmly. The size entry is marked missing in some rows and otherwise reads once, few, many or a size class.

J gene: TRBJ2-1; D gene: NA; V gene: TRBV11-2; clone size: once; CDR3 protein: CASETKDNYNEQFF; CDR3 DNA: TGTGCCAGCGAGACTAAGGATAACTACAATGAGCAGTTCTTC
J gene: TRBJ2-1; D gene: TRBD2; V gene: TRBV13; clone size: NA; CDR3 protein: CASSKLTSGNEQFF; CDR3 DNA: TGTGCCAGCAGTAAGCTGACTAGCGGTAATGAGCAGTTCTTC
J gene: TRBJ2-3; D gene: TRBD1; V gene: TRBV29-1; clone size: few; CDR3 protein: CSVDWTGLSTDTQYF; CDR3 DNA: TGCAGCGTTGATTGGACAGGGTTAAGCACAGATACGCAGTATTTT
J gene: TRBJ2-5; D gene: NA; V gene: TRBV4-2; clone size: NA; CDR3 protein: CASSQEWAGSLLETQYF; CDR3 DNA: TGTGCCAGCAGCCAAGAGTGGGCAGGGTCATTGTTGGAGACCCAGTACTTC
J gene: TRBJ2-7; D gene: TRBD1; V gene: TRBV11-2; clone size: NA; CDR3 protein: CASSFGQAYEQYF; CDR3 DNA: TGTGCCAGCAGCTTTGGACAGGCCTACGAGCAGTACTTC
J gene: TRBJ1-3; D gene: TRBD1; V gene: TRBV18; clone size: NA; CDR3 protein: CASSPRDSGNTIYF; CDR3 DNA: TGTGCCAGCTCACCCAGGGACAGCGGAAACACCATATATTTT
J gene: TRBJ1-1; D gene: TRBD1; V gene: TRBV2; clone size: NA; CDR3 protein: CASRSGQGNTEAFF; CDR3 DNA: TGTGCCAGCAGATCGGGACAGGGAAACACTGAAGCTTTCTTT
J gene: TRBJ2-3; D gene: TRBD2; V gene: TRBV19; clone size: NA; CDR3 protein: CASSPGVAGDNTDTQYF; CDR3 DNA: TGTGCCAGTAGTCCCGGTGTAGCGGGAGACAACACAGATACGCAGTATTTT
J gene: TRBJ2-1; D gene: TRBD1; V gene: TRBV5-6; clone size: NA; CDR3 protein: CASSMTGGFLYNEQFF; CDR3 DNA: TGTGCCAGCAGCATGACAGGGGGCTTCCTCTACAATGAGCAGTTCTTC
J gene: TRBJ1-2; D gene: NA; V gene: TRBV5-4; clone size: few; CDR3 protein: CASSLGDVRYYGYTF; CDR3 DNA: TGTGCCAGCAGCTTAGGCGACGTCAGGTACTATGGCTACACCTTC
J gene: TRBJ1-5; D gene: TRBD1; V gene: TRBV19; clone size: many; CDR3 protein: CASSIDGTAFLRPQHF; CDR3 DNA: TGTGCCAGTAGTATAGATGGGACAGCCTTTCTGCGGCCCCAGCATTTT
J gene: TRBJ1-1; D gene: TRBD1; V gene: TRBV9; clone size: NA; CDR3 protein: CASTYGQANTEAFF; CDR3 DNA: TGTGCCAGCACCTACGGACAGGCGAACACTGAAGCTTTCTTT
J gene: TRBJ1-5; D gene: NA; V gene: TRBV12-3/TRBV12-4; clone size: NA; CDR3 protein: CASSFGSNQPQHF; CDR3 DNA: TGTGCCAGCAGTTTTGGCAGCAATCAGCCCCAGCATTTT
J gene: TRBJ1-5; D gene: NA; V gene: TRBV5-4; clone size: NA; CDR3 protein: CASSLSGGNQPQHF; CDR3 DNA: TGTGCCAGCAGCTTGTCAGGAGGGAATCAGCCCCAGCATTTT
J gene: TRBJ1-2; D gene: TRBD1; V gene: TRBV5-6; clone size: NA; CDR3 protein: CASSWDRGHGYTF; CDR3 DNA: TGTGCCAGCAGCTGGGACAGGGGGCATGGCTACACCTTC
J gene: TRBJ2-3; D gene: TRBD2; V gene: TRBV6-5; clone size: NA; CDR3 protein: CASTERGYTDTQYF; CDR3 DNA: TGTGCCAGCACCGAGCGGGGCTACACAGATACGCAGTATTTT
J gene: TRBJ2-5; D gene: NA; V gene: TRBV7-3; clone size: NA; CDR3 protein: CASSASGDKETQYF; CDR3 DNA: TGTGCCAGCAGCGCCTCCGGGGATAAAGAGACCCAGTACTTC
J gene: TRBJ2-3; D gene: NA; V gene: TRBV10-3; clone size: NA; CDR3 protein: CAISGGVRTPSGTDTQYF; CDR3 DNA: TGTGCCATCAGTGGGGGGGTCAGGACCCCGTCTGGCACAGATACGCAGTATTTT
J gene: TRBJ2-7; D gene: NA; V gene: TRBV12-5; clone size: NA; CDR3 protein: CASGLVLSVPYEQYF; CDR3 DNA: TGTGCTAGTGGTTTGGTACTGTCCGTCCCCTACGAGCAGTACTTC
J gene: TRBJ2-1; D gene: TRBD1; V gene: TRBV6-5; clone size: NA; CDR3 protein: CASGDRGPEQFF; CDR3 DNA: TGTGCCAGCGGAGACAGGGGTCCTGAGCAGTTCTTC
J gene: TRBJ2-1; D gene: NA; V gene: TRBV7-8; clone size: NA; CDR3 protein: CASSGQGARSYNEQFF; CDR3 DNA: TGTGCCAGCAGCGGCCAAGGGGCCCGCTCCTACAATGAGCAGTTCTTC
J gene: TRBJ1-2; D gene: NA; V gene: TRBV9; clone size: NA; CDR3 protein: CASSVDLGTPYGYTF; CDR3 DNA: TGTGCCAGCAGCGTAGATCTGGGCACACCCTATGGCTACACCTTC
J gene: TRBJ2-3; D gene: NA; V gene: TRBV12-3/TRBV12-4; clone size: NA; CDR3 protein: CASSLIPGDTQYF; CDR3 DNA: TGTGCCAGCAGTTTAATCCCCGGAGATACGCAGTATTTT
J gene: TRBJ2-5; D gene: NA; V gene: TRBV5-4; clone size: NA; CDR3 protein: CASSLGLAQETQYF; CDR3 DNA: TGTGCCAGCAGCCTCGGGCTAGCCCAAGAGACCCAGTACTTC
J gene: TRBJ2-7; D gene: NA; V gene: TRBV19; clone size: NA; CDR3 protein: CASSVAVVAREQYF; CDR3 DNA: TGTGCCAGTAGTGTCGCCGTGGTCGCCCGGGAGCAGTACTTC
J gene: TRBJ1-6; D gene: NA; V gene: TRBV19; clone size: NA; CDR3 protein: CASSIYPSGGRDSYNSPLHF; CDR3 DNA: TGTGCCAGTAGTATATACCCCTCGGGGGGCCGAGACTCCTATAATTCACCCCTCCACTTT
J gene: TRBJ2-7; D gene: TRBD1; V gene: TRBV5-1; clone size: NA; CDR3 protein: CASSVGQALGYEQYF; CDR3 DNA: TGCGCCAGCAGCGTAGGACAGGCCTTGGGCTACGAGCAGTACTTC
J gene: TRBJ1-1; D gene: TRBD1; V gene: TRBV10-3; clone size: NA; CDR3 protein: CAITMDRDTEAFF; CDR3 DNA: TGTGCCATCACCATGGACAGGGACACTGAAGCTTTCTTT
J gene: TRBJ1-5; D gene: NA; V gene: TRBV7-2; clone size: few; CDR3 protein: CASSLSPGVSAQHF; CDR3 DNA: TGTGCCAGCAGCCTAAGTCCCGGTGTATCGGCCCAGCATTTT
J gene: TRBJ1-1; D gene: TRBD1; V gene: TRBV4-1; clone size: NA; CDR3 protein: CASSQGRGRTRKGTFF; CDR3 DNA: TGCGCCAGCAGCCAAGGTAGGGGGCGGACCAGAAAGGGTACTTTCTTT
J gene: TRBJ1-2; D gene: NA; V gene: TRBV6-6; clone size: NA; CDR3 protein: CASSLGVNYGYTF; CDR3 DNA: TGTGCCAGCAGTCTAGGGGTGAACTATGGCTACACCTTC
J gene: TRBJ1-6; D gene: TRBD1; V gene: TRBV9; clone size: NA; CDR3 protein: CASTKTGDNSPLHF; CDR3 DNA: TGTGCCAGCACTAAGACAGGGGATAATTCACCCCTCCACTTT
J gene: TRBJ2-7; D gene: TRBD2; V gene: TRBV29-1; clone size: NA; CDR3 protein: CSAPMRELSSYEQYF; CDR3 DNA: TGCAGCGCCCCTATGCGGGAGCTCAGCTCCTACGAGCAGTACTTC
J gene: TRBJ1-4; D gene: NA; V gene: TRBV20-1; clone size: NA; CDR3 protein: CSASAGTNEKLFF; CDR3 DNA: TGCAGTGCTAGTGCAGGGACTAATGAAAAACTGTTTTTT
J gene: TRBJ1-6; D gene: TRBD1; V gene: TRBV5-4; clone size: NA; CDR3 protein: CASSSRQGSHSPLHF; CDR3 DNA: TGTGCCAGCAGCTCTCGACAGGGGAGCCATTCACCCCTCCACTTT
J gene: TRBJ1-4; D gene: TRBD1; V gene: TRBV4-1; clone size: NA; CDR3 protein: CASSQDRDRGPTNEKLFF; CDR3 DNA: TGCGCCAGCAGCCAAGATCGGGACAGGGGGCCGACTAATGAAAAACTGTTTTTT
J gene: TRBJ1-1; D gene: NA; V gene: TRBV4-1; clone size: NA; CDR3 protein: CASSQEVEMNTEAFF; CDR3 DNA: TGCGCCAGCAGCCAAGAAGTGGAGATGAACACTGAAGCTTTCTTT
J gene: TRBJ2-3; D gene: NA; V gene: TRBV4-1; clone size: NA; CDR3 protein: CASSQEMGPRQYF; CDR3 DNA: TGCGCCAGCAGCCAAGAAATGGGCCCCCGTCAGTATTTT
J gene: TRBJ1-2; D gene: NA; V gene: TRBV9; clone size: NA; CDR3 protein: CASSVAGSGGYTF; CDR3 DNA: TGTGCCAGCAGCGTAGCGGGTAGCGGTGGCTACACCTTC
J gene: TRBJ2-1; D gene: TRBD2; V gene: TRBV4-1; clone size: once; CDR3 protein: CASSQRRGGPNEQFF; CDR3 DNA: TGCGCCAGCAGCCAACGGCGGGGGGGTCCAAATGAGCAGTTCTTC
J gene: TRBJ2-7; D gene: TRBD1; V gene: TRBV6-2/TRBV6-3; clone size: NA; CDR3 protein: CASSYSSLGQGVYEQYF; CDR3 DNA: TGTGCCAGCAGTTACTCGAGCCTTGGCCAGGGGGTCTACGAGCAGTACTTC
J gene: TRBJ1-2; D gene: NA; V gene: TRBV6-5; clone size: NA; CDR3 protein: CASIGGGVNGYTF; CDR3 DNA: TGTGCCAGCATTGGGGGAGGGGTCAATGGCTACACCTTC
J gene: TRBJ1-3; D gene: NA; V gene: TRBV9; clone size: NA; CDR3 protein: CASSVAWGGPSSGNTIYF; CDR3 DNA: TGTGCCAGCAGCGTAGCTTGGGGGGGCCCTAGCTCTGGAAACACCATATATTTT
J gene: TRBJ1-1; D gene: NA; V gene: TRBV2; clone size: NA; CDR3 protein: CASSKGQNTEAFF; CDR3 DNA: TGTGCCAGCAGTAAGGGACAGAACACTGAAGCTTTCTTT
J gene: TRBJ2-7; D gene: NA; V gene: TRBV15; clone size: NA; CDR3 protein: CATSITGSSYEQYF; CDR3 DNA: TGTGCCACCAGCATAACAGGGAGCTCCTACGAGCAGTACTTC
J gene: TRBJ2-5; D gene: NA; V gene: TRBV30; clone size: NA; CDR3 protein: CAWSVLGRETQYF; CDR3 DNA: TGTGCCTGGAGTGTATTGGGGAGAGAGACCCAGTACTTC
J gene: TRBJ1-6; D gene: TRBD1; V gene: TRBV6-5; clone size: NA; CDR3 protein: CASRSGTANSPLHF; CDR3 DNA: TGTGCCAGCAGGTCCGGGACAGCTAATTCACCCCTCCACTTT
J gene: TRBJ1-2; D gene: NA; V gene: TRBV6-2/TRBV6-3; clone size: few; CDR3 protein: CASSYSIQAETF; CDR3 DNA: TGTGCCAGCAGTTACTCGATACAGGCGGAGACCTTC
J gene: TRBJ1-2; D gene: NA; V gene: TRBV19; clone size: NA; CDR3 protein: CASSIRGSVYGYTF; CDR3 DNA: TGTGCCAGTAGTATCAGGGGTTCAGTCTATGGCTACACCTTC
J gene: TRBJ2-3; D gene: TRBD2; V gene: TRBV7-8; clone size: NA; CDR3 protein: CASSPPTQRGGGDTQYF; CDR3 DNA: TGTGCCAGCAGCCCGCCGACTCAGCGGGGGGGAGGAGATACGCAGTATTTT
J gene: TRBJ1-2; D gene: NA; V gene: TRBV2; clone size: many; CDR3 protein: CASSEQGLGRYGYTF; CDR3 DNA: TGTGCCAGCAGTGAACAGGGCCTAGGGAGGTATGGCTACACCTTC
J gene: TRBJ2-7; D gene: NA; V gene: TRBV30; clone size: NA; CDR3 protein: CAWRQGQDYEQYF; CDR3 DNA: TGTGCCTGGAGACAGGGTCAAGACTACGAGCAGTACTTC
J gene: TRBJ2-3; D gene: TRBD2; V gene: TRBV7-3; clone size: NA; CDR3 protein: CASTPGGPGTDTQYF; CDR3 DNA: TGTGCCAGCACCCCGGGGGGGCCGGGCACAGATACGCAGTATTTT
J gene: TRBJ1-2; D gene: NA; V gene: TRBV7-9; clone size: NA; CDR3 protein: CASSLGAGVHYGYTF; CDR3 DNA: TGTGCCAGCAGCTTAGGGGCCGGCGTTCACTATGGCTACACCTTC
J gene: TRBJ1-1; D gene: TRBD1; V gene: TRBV19; clone size: NA; CDR3 protein: CASSIRTGAGAFF; CDR3 DNA: TGTGCCAGTAGTATAAGGACAGGGGCGGGAGCTTTCTTT